The sequence of this T cell receptor (beta chain) was determined in a study of T-cell memory formation after mild COVID-19. TCRdb independently ran MiXCR on the 5' RACE reads; one entry per CDR3 protein. The sample yields 150,000 to 200,000 distinct CDR3 sequences, more than 14% seen once. Of note for this clonotype: What it binds is unknown.

General study findings and limits: Cross-reactive memory apparently joined, as some responding clones appeared in pre-infection memory.

The V end was cut by 6 bases, the J end by 6 bases, with 19 bases between. Germline-derived CDR1 and CDR2 are KGHSH and LQKENI. There are 15 residues in the CDR3. This sequence was found in an adult woman who had mild COVID-19 (a few samples of this study predate the infection). Cell type and time point are not known. The sample was PBMCs or a T cell subset sorted from them (not recorded which). This sequence joins TRBV18 and TRBJ2-3; maybe TRBD1 (6 bases). The CDR3 nucleotides are TGTGCCAGCTCTCTCCGCCCCACAGGGCGGGATACGCAGTATTTT. It translates to CASSLRPTGRDTQYF.